The T cell receptor beta chain under discussion was sequenced for a study of blood T cell repertoires in COVID-19. About the research overall: In each case, the material was cDNA or gDNA derived from T cells, B-cell-depleted T cells, or PBMCs.

Germline V CDR1 and CDR2: GTSNPN, SVGIG (reference sequence). Trimming took off 3 bases at V and 2 bases at J, with 7 bases between the two ends. The CDR3 contains 12 residues. Enrolment of Seattle patients took place during active infection, and they were followed longitudinally. In the authors' methods: For nucleated cells, counts were estimated from reference gene primer amplification. The data were produced by immunoSEQ multiplex PCR, yet TCRdb's version contains in-frame clones alone and is incomplete. Clonal size and the V and J genes are those of that table, whereas D and trimming came from the DNA. Here the sample spans hundreds of thousands of clones, approximately 86% being singletons.

This sequence originates from a woman between 70 and 85 years old with COVID-19, enrolled during active disease. This chain links TRBV30 with TRBJ1-2, with no clear D. Material: peripheral blood. CDR3 in amino acids: CAWSGWNYGYTF. The CDR3 DNA sequence: TGTGCCTGGAGCGGTTGGAACTATGGCTACACCTTC.